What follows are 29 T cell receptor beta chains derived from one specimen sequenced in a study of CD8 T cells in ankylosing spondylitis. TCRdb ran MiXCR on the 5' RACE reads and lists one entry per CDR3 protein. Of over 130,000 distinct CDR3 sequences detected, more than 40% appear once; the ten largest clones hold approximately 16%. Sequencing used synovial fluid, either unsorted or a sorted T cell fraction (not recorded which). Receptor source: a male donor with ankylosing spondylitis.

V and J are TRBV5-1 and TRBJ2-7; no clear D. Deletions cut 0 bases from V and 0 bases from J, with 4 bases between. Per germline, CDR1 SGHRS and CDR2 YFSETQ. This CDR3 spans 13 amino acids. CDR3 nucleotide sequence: TGCGCCAGCAGCTTGGTATACTCCTACGAGCAGTACTTC. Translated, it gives CASSLVYSYEQYF.

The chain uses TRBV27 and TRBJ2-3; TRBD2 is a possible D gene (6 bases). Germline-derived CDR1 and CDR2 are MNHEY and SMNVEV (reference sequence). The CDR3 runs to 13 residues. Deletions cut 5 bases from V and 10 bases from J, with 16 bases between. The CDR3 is CASSPPRLEPQYF. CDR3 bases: TGTGCCAGCAGTCCCCCCCGACTAGAACCGCAGTATTTT.

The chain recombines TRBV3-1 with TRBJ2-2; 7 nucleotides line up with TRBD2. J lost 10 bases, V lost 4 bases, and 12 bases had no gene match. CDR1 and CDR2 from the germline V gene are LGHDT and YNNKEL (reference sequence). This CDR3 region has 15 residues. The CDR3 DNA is TGTGCCAGCAGCCCTTCGAGCGGGATGGTCGTGGAGCTGTTTTTT. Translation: CASSPSSGMVVELFF.

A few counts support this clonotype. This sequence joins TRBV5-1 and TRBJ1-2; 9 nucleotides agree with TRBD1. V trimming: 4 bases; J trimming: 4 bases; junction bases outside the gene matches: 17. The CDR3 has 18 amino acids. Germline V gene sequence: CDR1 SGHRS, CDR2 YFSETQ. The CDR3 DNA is TGCGCCAGCAGCCTAAACCCCCGGGACAGGGTCCCTTCCTATGGCTACACCTTC. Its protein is CASSLNPRDRVPSYGYTF.

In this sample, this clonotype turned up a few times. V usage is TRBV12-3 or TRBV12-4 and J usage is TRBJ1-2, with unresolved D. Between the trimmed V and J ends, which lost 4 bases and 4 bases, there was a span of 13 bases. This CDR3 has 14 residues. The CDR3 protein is CASSSLGPVYGYTF. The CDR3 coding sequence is TGTGCCAGCAGTTCCCTTGGACCGGTCTATGGCTACACCTTC.

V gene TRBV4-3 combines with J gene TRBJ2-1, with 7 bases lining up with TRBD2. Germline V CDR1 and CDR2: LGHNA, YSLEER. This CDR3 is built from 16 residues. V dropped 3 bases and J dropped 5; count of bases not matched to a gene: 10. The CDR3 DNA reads TGCGCCAGCAGCCAGAACCCCGGACTAGTCCACAATGAGCAGTTCTTC. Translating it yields CASSQNPGLVHNEQFF.

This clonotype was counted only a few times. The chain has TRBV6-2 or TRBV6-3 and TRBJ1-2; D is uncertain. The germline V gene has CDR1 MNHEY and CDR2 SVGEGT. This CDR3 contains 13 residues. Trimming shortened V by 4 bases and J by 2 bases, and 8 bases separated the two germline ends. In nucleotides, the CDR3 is TGTGCCAGCAGTTCCCGGGAAAACTATGGCTACACCTTC. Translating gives CASSSRENYGYTF.

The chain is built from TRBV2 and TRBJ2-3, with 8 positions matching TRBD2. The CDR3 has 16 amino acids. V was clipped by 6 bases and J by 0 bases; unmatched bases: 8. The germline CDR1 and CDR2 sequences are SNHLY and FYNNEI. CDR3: CASREPGLDSTDTQYF. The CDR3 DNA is TGTGCCAGCAGAGAACCGGGACTAGATAGCACAGATACGCAGTATTTT. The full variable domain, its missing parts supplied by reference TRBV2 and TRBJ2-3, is EPEVTQTPSHQVTQMGQEVILRCVPISNHLYFYWYRQILGQKVEFLVSFYNNEISEKSEIFDDQFSVERPDGSNFTLKIRSTKLEDSAMYFCASREPGLDSTDTQYFGPGTRLTVL.

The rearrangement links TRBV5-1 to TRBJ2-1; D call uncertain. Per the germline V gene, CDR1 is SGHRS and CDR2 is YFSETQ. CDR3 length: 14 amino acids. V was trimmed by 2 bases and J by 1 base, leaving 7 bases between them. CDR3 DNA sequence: TGCGCCAGCAGCTTAGACATATCCTACAATGAGCAGTTCTTC. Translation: CASSLDISYNEQFF.

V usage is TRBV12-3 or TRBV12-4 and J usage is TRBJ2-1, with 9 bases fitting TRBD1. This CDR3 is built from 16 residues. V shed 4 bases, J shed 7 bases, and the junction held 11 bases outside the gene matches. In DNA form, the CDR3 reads TGTGCCAGCAGTTCCACCTTTCGGGACAGGGTAAATGAGCAGTTCTTC. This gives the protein CASSSTFRDRVNEQFF.

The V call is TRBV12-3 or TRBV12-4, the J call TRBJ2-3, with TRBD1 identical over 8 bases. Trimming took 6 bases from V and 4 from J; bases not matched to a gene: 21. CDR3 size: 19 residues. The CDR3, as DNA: TGTGCCAGCAGCCTAACCCAGGGGGCGTGGGGGATATCTGCAGATACGCAGTATTTT. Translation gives CASSLTQGAWGISADTQYF.

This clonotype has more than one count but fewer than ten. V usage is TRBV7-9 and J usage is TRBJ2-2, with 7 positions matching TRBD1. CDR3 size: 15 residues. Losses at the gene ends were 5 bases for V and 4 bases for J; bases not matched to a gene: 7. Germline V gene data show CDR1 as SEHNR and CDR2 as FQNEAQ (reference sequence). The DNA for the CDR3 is TGTGCCAGCAGCCCCGAGGGGGCGAGCACCGGGGAGCTGTTTTTT. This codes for CASSPEGASTGELFF.

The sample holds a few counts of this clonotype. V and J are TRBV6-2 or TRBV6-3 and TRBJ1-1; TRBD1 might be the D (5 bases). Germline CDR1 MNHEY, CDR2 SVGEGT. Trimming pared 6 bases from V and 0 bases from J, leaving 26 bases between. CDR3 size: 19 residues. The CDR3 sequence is CASSPTPGHTQKLNTEAFF. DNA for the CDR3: TGTGCCAGCAGCCCCACGCCTGGACATACTCAGAAGTTGAACACTGAAGCTTTCTTT.

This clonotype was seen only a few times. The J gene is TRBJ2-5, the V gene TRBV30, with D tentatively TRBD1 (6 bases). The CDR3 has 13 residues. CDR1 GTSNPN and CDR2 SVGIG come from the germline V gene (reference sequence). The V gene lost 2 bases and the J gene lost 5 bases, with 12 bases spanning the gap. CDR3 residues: CAWSSWGLETQYF. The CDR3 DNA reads TGTGCCTGGAGTAGCTGGGGGCTTGAGACCCAGTACTTC.

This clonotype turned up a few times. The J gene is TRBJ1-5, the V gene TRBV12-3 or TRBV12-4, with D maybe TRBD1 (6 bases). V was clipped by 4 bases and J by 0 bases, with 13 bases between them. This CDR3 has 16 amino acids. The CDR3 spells CASSWDKVYSNQPQHF. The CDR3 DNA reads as TGTGCCAGCAGTTGGGACAAGGTTTATAGCAATCAGCCCCAGCATTTT.

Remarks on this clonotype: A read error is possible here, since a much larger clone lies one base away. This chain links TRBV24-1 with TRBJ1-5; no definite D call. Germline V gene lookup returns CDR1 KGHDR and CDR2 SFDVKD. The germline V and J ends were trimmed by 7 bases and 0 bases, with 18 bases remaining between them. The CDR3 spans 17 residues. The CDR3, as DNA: TGTGCCACCAGGGGCCCCGGGGTTTGGGGTAGCAATCAGCCCCAGCATTTT. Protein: CATRGPGVWGSNQPQHF.

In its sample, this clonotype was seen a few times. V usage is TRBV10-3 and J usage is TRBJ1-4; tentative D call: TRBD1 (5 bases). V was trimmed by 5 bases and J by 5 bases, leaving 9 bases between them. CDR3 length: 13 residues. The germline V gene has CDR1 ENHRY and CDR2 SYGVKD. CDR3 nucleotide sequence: TGTGCCATCAGTAAGACAGAAAATGAAAAACTGTTTTTT. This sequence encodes CAISKTENEKLFF.

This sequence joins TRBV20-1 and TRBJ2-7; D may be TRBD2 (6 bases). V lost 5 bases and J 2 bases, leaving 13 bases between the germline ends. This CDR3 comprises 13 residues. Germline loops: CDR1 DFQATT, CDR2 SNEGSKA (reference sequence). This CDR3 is CSAVLANTYEQYF. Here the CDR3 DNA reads TGCAGTGCTGTCCTAGCGAACACCTACGAGCAGTACTTC.

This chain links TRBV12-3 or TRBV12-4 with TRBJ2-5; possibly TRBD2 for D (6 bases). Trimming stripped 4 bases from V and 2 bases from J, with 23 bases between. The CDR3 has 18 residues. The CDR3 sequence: CASSSTRGEASPQETQYF. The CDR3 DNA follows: TGTGCCAGCAGTTCAACGCGTGGGGAGGCATCCCCACAAGAGACCCAGTACTTC.

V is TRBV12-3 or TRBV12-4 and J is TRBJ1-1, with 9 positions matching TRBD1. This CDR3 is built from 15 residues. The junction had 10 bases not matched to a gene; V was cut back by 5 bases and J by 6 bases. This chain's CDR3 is CASSPRGQGRPEAFF. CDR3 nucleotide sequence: TGTGCCAGCAGTCCCCGGGGACAGGGAAGGCCTGAAGCTTTCTTT.

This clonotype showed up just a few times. CDR3 in DNA: TGTGCCAGCAGTTCTCAAGGATCGACTCCATACTACAATGAGCAGTTCTTC. It translates to CASSSQGSTPYYNEQFF. The chain combines TRBV12-3 or TRBV12-4 with TRBJ2-1; D gene uncertain. V was shortened by 4 bases and J by 3 bases, with 19 bases between the two germline ends. There are 17 residues in the CDR3.

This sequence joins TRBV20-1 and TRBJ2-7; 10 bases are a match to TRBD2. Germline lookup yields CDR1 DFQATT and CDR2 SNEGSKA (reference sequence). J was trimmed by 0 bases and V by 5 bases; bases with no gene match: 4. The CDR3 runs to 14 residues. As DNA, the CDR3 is TGCAGTGCTGCCCTAGCGGGGGCCTCCTACGAGCAGTACTTC. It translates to CSAALAGASYEQYF.

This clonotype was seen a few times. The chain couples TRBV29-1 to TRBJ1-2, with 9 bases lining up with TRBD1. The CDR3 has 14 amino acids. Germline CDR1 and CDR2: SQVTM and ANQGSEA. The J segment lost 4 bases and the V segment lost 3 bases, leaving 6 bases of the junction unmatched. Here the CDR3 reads CSVEGQGFPYGYTF. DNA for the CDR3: TGCAGCGTTGAGGGACAGGGCTTTCCCTATGGCTACACCTTC.

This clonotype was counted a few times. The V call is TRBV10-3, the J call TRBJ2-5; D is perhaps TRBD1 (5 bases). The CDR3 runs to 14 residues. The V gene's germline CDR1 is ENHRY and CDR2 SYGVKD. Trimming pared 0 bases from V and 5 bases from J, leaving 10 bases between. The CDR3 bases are TGTGCCATCAGTGAGTCGTGGGGCCCGGAGACCCAGTACTTC. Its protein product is CAISESWGPETQYF.

DNA for the CDR3: TGCGCCAGCAGCCAATCTAGTCGGACAGTACGATGGATTAACGGCATGAACACTGAAGCTTTCTTT. Translated: CASSQSSRTVRWINGMNTEAFF. The chain is built from TRBV4-1 and TRBJ1-1, with TRBD1 as a possible D gene (6 bases). This CDR3 has 22 amino acids. Germline assignment: CDR1 MGHRA and CDR2 YSYEKL. V was clipped by 2 bases and J by 0 bases, with 31 bases between them.

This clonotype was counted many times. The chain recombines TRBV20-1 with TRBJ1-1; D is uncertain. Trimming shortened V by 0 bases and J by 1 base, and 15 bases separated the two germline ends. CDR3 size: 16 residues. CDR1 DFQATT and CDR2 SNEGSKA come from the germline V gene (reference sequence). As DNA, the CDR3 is TGCAGTGCTAGAGATCTGTATAGCGGAGAGAACACTGAAGCTTTCTTT. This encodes CSARDLYSGENTEAFF.

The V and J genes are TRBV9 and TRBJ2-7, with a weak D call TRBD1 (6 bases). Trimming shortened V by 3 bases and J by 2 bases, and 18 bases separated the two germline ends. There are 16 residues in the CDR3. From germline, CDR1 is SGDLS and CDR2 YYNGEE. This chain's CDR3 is CASSGGRDNLPYEQYF. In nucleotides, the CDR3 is TGTGCCAGCAGCGGGGGCCGGGACAATCTTCCCTACGAGCAGTACTTC.

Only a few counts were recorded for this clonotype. CDR3 DNA sequence: TGTGCCAGCAGTGAACTTTGGGGGAGATATACGCAGTATTTT. It translates to CASSELWGRYTQYF. The rearrangement links TRBV6-1 to TRBJ2-3, with D possibly called TRBD1 or TRBD2 (5 bases each). This CDR3 has 14 amino acids. The germline V gene encodes CDR1 MNHNS and CDR2 SASEGT. With 2 bases removed from V and 7 bases from J, the gap between germline ends came to 13 bases.

CDR3 sequence (DNA): TGTGCCAGCATACTTGGCAGACAGGGTGGAAGCTCCTACGAGCAGTACTTC. It is translated as CASILGRQGGSSYEQYF. The V gene is TRBV2, the J gene TRBJ2-7; 7 bases are a match to TRBD1. J lost 0 bases, V lost 7 bases, and 15 bases had no gene match. Germline V CDR1 and CDR2: SNHLY, FYNNEI. The CDR3 is 17 residues long.